This T cell receptor beta chain was sequenced in a study of cytomegalovirus exposure and HLA in healthy donors. A remark on this clone: Its antigen is not identified.

Germline V CDR1 and CDR2: GTSNPN, SVGIG (reference sequence). V shed 4 bases and J shed 2 bases, with 18 bases lying between them. The CDR3 extends over 16 amino acids. Study results and caveats: Segments of the TCR beta V type were, in most cases, productive about 90% or about 30% of the time in an earlier analysis.

Vbeta (60) and Jbeta (13) primers were used in the PCR. Clones were sequenced by immunoSEQ multiplex PCR, and TCRdb holds only the in-frame ones, with some missing. This sample's clone table lists 130,000 to 150,000 clones. The sample comprised PBMCs. The sequence was collected from a woman aged 45 to 65 in good health and CMV-seronegative. The rearrangement links TRBV30 to TRBJ1-5, with D possibly matching TRBD1 (6 bases). CDR3 nucleotides: TGTGCCTGGATGCCACAGGGAAAGGGCGGCAATCAGCCCCAGCATTTT. Translating it yields CAWMPQGKGGNQPQHF.